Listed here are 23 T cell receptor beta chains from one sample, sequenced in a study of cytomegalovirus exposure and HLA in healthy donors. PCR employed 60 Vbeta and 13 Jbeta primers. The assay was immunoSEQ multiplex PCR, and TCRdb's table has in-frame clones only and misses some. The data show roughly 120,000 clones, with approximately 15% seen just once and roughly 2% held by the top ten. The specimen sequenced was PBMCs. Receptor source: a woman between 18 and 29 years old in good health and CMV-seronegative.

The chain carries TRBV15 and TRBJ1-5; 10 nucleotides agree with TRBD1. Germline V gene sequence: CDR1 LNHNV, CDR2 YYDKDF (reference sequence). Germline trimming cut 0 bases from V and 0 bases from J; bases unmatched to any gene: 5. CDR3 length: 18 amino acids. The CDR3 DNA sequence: TGTGCCACCAGCAGAGATGGGGGACAGGGGTATAGCAATCAGCCCCAGCATTTT. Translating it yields CATSRDGGQGYSNQPQHF.

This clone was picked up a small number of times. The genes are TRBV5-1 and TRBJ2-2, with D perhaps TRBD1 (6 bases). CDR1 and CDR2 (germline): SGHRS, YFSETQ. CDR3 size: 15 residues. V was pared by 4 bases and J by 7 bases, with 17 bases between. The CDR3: CASSPTPGVDGELFF. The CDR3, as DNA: TGCGCCAGCAGCCCCACTCCAGGGGTTGACGGGGAGCTGTTTTTT.

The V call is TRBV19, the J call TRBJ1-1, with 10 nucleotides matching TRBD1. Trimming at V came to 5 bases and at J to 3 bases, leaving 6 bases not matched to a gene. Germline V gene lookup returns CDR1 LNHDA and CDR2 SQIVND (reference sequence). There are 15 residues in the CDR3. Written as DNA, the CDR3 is TGTGCCAGTAGTCTTCCCGGGACAGGGGACACTGAAGCTTTCTTT. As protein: CASSLPGTGDTEAFF.

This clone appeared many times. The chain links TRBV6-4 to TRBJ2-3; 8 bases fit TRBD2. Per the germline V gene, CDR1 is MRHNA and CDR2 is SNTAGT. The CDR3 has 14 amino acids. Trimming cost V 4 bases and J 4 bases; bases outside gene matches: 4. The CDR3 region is CASSGSGSSDTQYF. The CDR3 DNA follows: TGTGCCAGCAGTGGGAGCGGGAGCTCAGATACGCAGTATTTT.

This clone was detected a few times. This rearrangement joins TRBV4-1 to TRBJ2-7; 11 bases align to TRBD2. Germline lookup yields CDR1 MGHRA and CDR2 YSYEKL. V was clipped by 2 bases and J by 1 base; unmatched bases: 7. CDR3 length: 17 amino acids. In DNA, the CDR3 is TGCGCCAGCAGCCAATTAACCTCTAGCGGGAGGTCCTACGAGCAGTACTTC. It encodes CASSQLTSSGRSYEQYF.

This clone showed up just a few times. In DNA, the CDR3 is TGTGCCAGCAGGCTGGACAGGGAAACTGAAGCTTTCTTT. Protein product: CASRLDRETEAFF. V gene TRBV7-6 combines with J gene TRBJ1-1; TRBD1 matches at 8 bases. The junction had 5 bases not matched to a gene; V was cut back by 6 bases and J by 5 bases. Germline assignment: CDR1 SGHVS and CDR2 FNYEAQ. The CDR3 totals 13 residues.

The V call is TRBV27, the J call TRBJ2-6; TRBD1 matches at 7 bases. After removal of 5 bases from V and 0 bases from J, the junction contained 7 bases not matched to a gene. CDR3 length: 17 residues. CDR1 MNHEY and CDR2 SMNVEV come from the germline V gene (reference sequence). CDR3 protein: CASSTWDSNSGANVLTF. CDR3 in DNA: TGTGCCAGCAGTACATGGGACAGCAACTCTGGGGCCAACGTCCTGACTTTC.

The chain's CDR3 is CARSPDSQSPYGYTF. DNA of the CDR3: TGTGCCAGAAGCCCGGACTCACAGAGCCCCTATGGCTACACCTTC. The rearrangement links TRBV5-3 to TRBJ1-2; D gene uncertain. TRBV5-3 is an open reading frame whose function is uncertain. V lost 4 bases to trimming and J lost 4 bases, with 17 bases between them. The CDR3 is 15 amino acids.

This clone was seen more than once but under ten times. CDR3 sequence reads: CASRIQGNQPQHF. CDR3 sequence (DNA): TGTGCCAGTAGAATTCAGGGGAATCAGCCCCAGCATTTT. The genes are TRBV19 and TRBJ1-5, with D maybe TRBD1 (6 bases). Germline values: CDR1 LNHDA, CDR2 SQIVND (reference sequence). Deletions cut 6 bases from V and 4 bases from J, with 10 bases between. There are 13 residues in the CDR3.

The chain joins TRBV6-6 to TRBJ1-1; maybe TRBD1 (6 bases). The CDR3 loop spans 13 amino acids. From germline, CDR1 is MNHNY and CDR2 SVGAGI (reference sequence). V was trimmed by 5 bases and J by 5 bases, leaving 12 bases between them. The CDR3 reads CASSTIQGTEAFF. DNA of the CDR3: TGTGCCAGCAGTACTATTCAGGGGACTGAAGCTTTCTTT.

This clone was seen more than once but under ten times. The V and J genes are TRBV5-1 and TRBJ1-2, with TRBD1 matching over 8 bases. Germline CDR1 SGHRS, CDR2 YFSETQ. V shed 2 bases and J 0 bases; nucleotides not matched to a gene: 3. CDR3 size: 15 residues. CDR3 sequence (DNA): TGCGCCAGCAGCTTCGACAGGGGAGCTAACTATGGCTACACCTTC. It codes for CASSFDRGANYGYTF.

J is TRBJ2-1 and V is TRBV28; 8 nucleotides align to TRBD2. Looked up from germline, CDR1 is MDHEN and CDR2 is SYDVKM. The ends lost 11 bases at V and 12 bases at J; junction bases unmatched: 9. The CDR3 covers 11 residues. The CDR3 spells CAGQRGTRQFF. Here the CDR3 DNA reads TGTGCCGGCCAAAGGGGGACTAGGCAGTTCTTC.

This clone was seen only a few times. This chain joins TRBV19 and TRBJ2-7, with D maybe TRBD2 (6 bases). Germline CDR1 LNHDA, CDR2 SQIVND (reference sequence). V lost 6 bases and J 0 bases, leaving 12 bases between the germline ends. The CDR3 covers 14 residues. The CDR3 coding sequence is TGTGCCAGTAGGGAGGGGTTGAACTCCTACGAGCAGTACTTC. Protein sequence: CASREGLNSYEQYF.

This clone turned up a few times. The CDR3 protein is CASSLDEGSYGYTF. In nucleotides, the CDR3 is TGTGCCAGCAGCTTAGACGAGGGCAGCTATGGCTACACCTTC. The chain joins TRBV7-6 to TRBJ1-2; D is unresolved. The germline V gene has CDR1 SGHVS and CDR2 FNYEAQ. V dropped 1 base and J dropped 4 bases, with 10 bases sitting between them. The CDR3 length is 14 residues.

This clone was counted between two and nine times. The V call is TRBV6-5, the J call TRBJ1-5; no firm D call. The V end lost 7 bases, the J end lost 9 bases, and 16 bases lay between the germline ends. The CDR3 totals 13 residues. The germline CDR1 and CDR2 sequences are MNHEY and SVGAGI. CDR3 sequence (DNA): TGTGCCAGCAACCCCGGGTACGGAAGGCCCCAGCATTTT. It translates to CASNPGYGRPQHF.

The CDR3 DNA follows: TGCGCCAGCAGCCAACGACAGGGGGGAGGGAACACTGAAGCTTTCTTT. Amino acid sequence: CASSQRQGGGNTEAFF. This sequence joins TRBV5-1 and TRBJ1-1; 9 nucleotides match TRBD1. The CDR3 covers 16 residues. Germline V gene data show CDR1 as SGHRS and CDR2 as YFSETQ. The trim removed 4 bases at V and 1 base at J, leaving 8 bases unmatched.

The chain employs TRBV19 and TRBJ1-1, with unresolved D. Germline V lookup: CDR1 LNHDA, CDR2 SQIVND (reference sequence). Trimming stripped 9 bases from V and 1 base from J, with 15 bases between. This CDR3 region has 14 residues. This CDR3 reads CASIVTPGNTEAFF. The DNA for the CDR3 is TGTGCCAGCATCGTAACCCCAGGGAACACTGAAGCTTTCTTT.

CDR3 protein: CASSRPTGVNTEAFF. CDR3 sequence (DNA): TGTGCCAGCAGCCGACCGACAGGGGTGAACACTGAAGCTTTCTTT. The J gene is TRBJ1-1, the V gene TRBV28, with 8 bases identical to TRBD1. The CDR3 has 15 amino acids. V lost 6 bases, J lost 0 bases, and 6 bases stayed unmatched. CDR1 is MDHEN, CDR2 SYDVKM, per germline. The variable domain in full, completed from reference TRBV28 and TRBJ1-1, reads DVKVTQSSRYLVKRTGEKVFLECVQDMDHENMFWYRQDPGLGLRLIYFSYDVKMKEKGDIPEGYSVSREKKERFSLILESASTNQTSMYLCASSRPTGVNTEAFFGQGTRLTVV.

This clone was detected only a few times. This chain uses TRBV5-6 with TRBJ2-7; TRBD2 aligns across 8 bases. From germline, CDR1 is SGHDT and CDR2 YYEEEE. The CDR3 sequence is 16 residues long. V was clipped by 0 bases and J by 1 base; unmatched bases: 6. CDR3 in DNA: TGTGCCAGCAGCTTGGATGTGGGCGGGAGGTCCTACGAGCAGTACTTC. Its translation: CASSLDVGGRSYEQYF.

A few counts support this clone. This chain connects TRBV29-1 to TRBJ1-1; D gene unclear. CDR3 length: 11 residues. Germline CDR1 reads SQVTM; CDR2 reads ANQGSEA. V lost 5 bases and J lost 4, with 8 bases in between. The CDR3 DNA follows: TGCAGCGTTAGCGTGGTCACTGAAGCTTTCTTT. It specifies CSVSVVTEAFF.

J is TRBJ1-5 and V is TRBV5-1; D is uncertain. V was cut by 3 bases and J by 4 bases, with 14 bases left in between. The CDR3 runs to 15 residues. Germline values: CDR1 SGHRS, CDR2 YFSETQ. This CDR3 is CASSWSGEENQPQHF. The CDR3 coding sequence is TGCGCCAGCAGCTGGAGCGGGGAGGAGAATCAGCCCCAGCATTTT.

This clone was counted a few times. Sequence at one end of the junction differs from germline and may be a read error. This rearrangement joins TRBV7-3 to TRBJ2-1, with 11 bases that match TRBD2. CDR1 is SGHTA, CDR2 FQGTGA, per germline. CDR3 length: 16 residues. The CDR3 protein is CDSSFNLAGGSNEKFF. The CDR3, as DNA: TGTGACAGCAGTTTCAATCTAGCGGGAGGATCAAATGAGAAGTTCTTC.

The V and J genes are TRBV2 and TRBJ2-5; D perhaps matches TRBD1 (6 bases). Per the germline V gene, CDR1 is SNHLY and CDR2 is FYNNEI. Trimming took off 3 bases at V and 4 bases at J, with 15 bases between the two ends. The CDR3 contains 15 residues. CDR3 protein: CASSDRGRGGETQYF. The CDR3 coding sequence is TGTGCCAGCAGTGATAGGGGCAGGGGCGGAGAGACCCAGTACTTC.